These T cell receptor beta chains were read from a single sample in a study of blood T cell repertoires in COVID-19. The repertoire was sequenced with immunoSEQ multiplex PCR; TCRdb's copy has only in-frame clones and lacks some. The data show about 56,000 clones, approximately 72% seen once. The sequencing input was peripheral blood. Source of these receptors: a woman between 70 and 85 years old with COVID-19, enrolled during active disease. CDR3s include the opening cysteine and the closing phenylalanine or tryptophan. Each record gives: V gene, D gene, clone size, J gene, CDR3 protein, CDR3 DNA. A D gene is named only where the DNA matches it firmly. A row's size may be missing; if present it is once, few, many or a size class.

V gene: TRBV18; D gene: NA; clone size: NA; J gene: TRBJ2-3; CDR3 protein: CASSSRLADVTDTQYF; CDR3 DNA: TGTGCCAGCTCCAGCAGGCTAGCTGACGTTACAGATACGCAGTATTTT
V gene: TRBV6-2/TRBV6-3; D gene: NA; clone size: NA; J gene: TRBJ2-2; CDR3 protein: CASSYSKEGNRELFF; CDR3 DNA: TGTGCCAGCAGTTACTCGAAAGAGGGAAACCGGGAGCTGTTTTTT
V gene: TRBV6-2/TRBV6-3; D gene: NA; clone size: NA; J gene: TRBJ1-1; CDR3 protein: CASTPPGGESTEAFF; CDR3 DNA: TGTGCCAGCACCCCCCCGGGCGGGGAGAGCACTGAAGCTTTCTTT
V gene: TRBV6-1; D gene: TRBD2; clone size: NA; J gene: TRBJ2-5; CDR3 protein: CASSGGLAGTPLETQYF; CDR3 DNA: TGTGCCAGCAGTGGCGGACTAGCGGGGACCCCCCTAGAGACCCAGTACTTC
V gene: TRBV5-1; D gene: NA; clone size: NA; J gene: TRBJ1-2; CDR3 protein: CASSLSGEARWDGYTF; CDR3 DNA: TGCGCCAGCAGCTTGTCGGGGGAGGCACGGTGGGATGGCTACACCTTC
V gene: TRBV27; D gene: TRBD2; clone size: NA; J gene: TRBJ2-2; CDR3 protein: CASSRPLAGVATGELFF; CDR3 DNA: TGTGCCAGCAGCCGCCCACTAGCGGGGGTTGCCACCGGGGAGCTGTTTTTT
V gene: TRBV3-1/TRBV3-2; D gene: NA; clone size: NA; J gene: TRBJ2-1; CDR3 protein: CASSQQGQYYQRAYNEQFF; CDR3 DNA: TGTGCCAGCAGCCAACAGGGGCAGTACTACCAAAGGGCCTACAATGAGCAGTTCTTC
V gene: TRBV24-1; D gene: NA; clone size: medium-sized; J gene: TRBJ2-3; CDR3 protein: CATSGPQGTDTQYF; CDR3 DNA: TGTGCCACCAGTGGCCCCCAGGGAACAGATACGCAGTATTTT
V gene: TRBV7-2; D gene: NA; clone size: NA; J gene: TRBJ2-5; CDR3 protein: CASSLGQGLTQYF; CDR3 DNA: TGTGCCAGCAGCTTAGGTCAGGGCCTGACCCAGTACTTC
V gene: TRBV5-1; D gene: TRBD1; clone size: many; J gene: TRBJ1-6; CDR3 protein: CASSGRGLGNSPLHF; CDR3 DNA: TGCGCCAGCAGCGGAAGGGGGCTCGGGAATTCACCCCTCCACTTT
V gene: TRBV5-8; D gene: TRBD2; clone size: NA; J gene: TRBJ2-2; CDR3 protein: CASNKRGTGELFF; CDR3 DNA: TGTGCCAGCAACAAGCGGGGCACCGGGGAGCTGTTTTTT
V gene: TRBV28; D gene: NA; clone size: NA; J gene: TRBJ2-2; CDR3 protein: CASSLGTQNTGELFF; CDR3 DNA: TGTGCCAGCAGTCTAGGGACTCAGAACACCGGGGAGCTGTTTTTT
V gene: TRBV21-1; D gene: NA; clone size: NA; J gene: TRBJ2-1; CDR3 protein: CASSRGKQFF; CDR3 DNA: TGTGCCAGCAGCCGGGGGAAGCAGTTCTTC
V gene: TRBV5-1; D gene: TRBD2; clone size: NA; J gene: TRBJ2-2; CDR3 protein: CASSLSGGTGELFF; CDR3 DNA: TGCGCCAGCAGCTTGAGCGGGGGCACCGGGGAGCTGTTTTTT
V gene: TRBV19; D gene: TRBD2; clone size: NA; J gene: TRBJ2-1; CDR3 protein: CASSIGVAGGPYNEQFF; CDR3 DNA: TGTGCCAGTAGTATCGGGGTAGCGGGAGGGCCTTACAATGAGCAGTTCTTC
V gene: TRBV2; D gene: TRBD1; clone size: NA; J gene: TRBJ2-1; CDR3 protein: CASSGTGRYNEQFF; CDR3 DNA: TGTGCCAGCAGTGGGACAGGGAGGTACAATGAGCAGTTCTTC
V gene: TRBV19; D gene: TRBD1; clone size: NA; J gene: TRBJ1-5; CDR3 protein: CASRATGTDQPQHF; CDR3 DNA: TGTGCCAGCCGAGCGACAGGGACGGATCAGCCCCAGCATTTT
V gene: TRBV3-1/TRBV3-2; D gene: NA; clone size: NA; J gene: TRBJ1-2; CDR3 protein: CASSQDNSPYGYTF; CDR3 DNA: TGTGCCAGCAGCCAAGATAACAGCCCCTATGGCTACACCTTC
V gene: TRBV2; D gene: NA; clone size: NA; J gene: TRBJ1-5; CDR3 protein: CASSEEVHAGPQHF; CDR3 DNA: TGTGCCAGCAGTGAAGAGGTCCACGCGGGACCCCAGCATTTT
V gene: TRBV11-3; D gene: TRBD2; clone size: NA; J gene: TRBJ2-1; CDR3 protein: CASSLDPSGSNGNEQFF; CDR3 DNA: TGTGCCAGCAGCTTAGATCCCAGCGGGAGCAATGGGAATGAGCAGTTCTTC
V gene: TRBV19; D gene: NA; clone size: NA; J gene: TRBJ1-5; CDR3 protein: CASSIQDVQPQHF; CDR3 DNA: TGTGCCAGTAGTATACAGGATGTTCAGCCCCAGCATTTT
V gene: TRBV4-2; D gene: TRBD2; clone size: NA; J gene: TRBJ2-5; CDR3 protein: CASSQGRTTSGATQYF; CDR3 DNA: TGTGCCAGCAGCCAAGGGAGGACGACTAGCGGGGCGACCCAGTACTTC
V gene: TRBV6-6; D gene: NA; clone size: many; J gene: TRBJ1-2; CDR3 protein: CASSYSGEIYGYTF; CDR3 DNA: TGTGCCAGCAGTTACTCAGGAGAGATCTATGGCTACACCTTC
V gene: TRBV7-6; D gene: TRBD2; clone size: NA; J gene: TRBJ2-3; CDR3 protein: CASSPLAGGSDTQYF; CDR3 DNA: TGTGCCAGCAGCCCCCTAGCGGGGGGCTCCGATACGCAGTATTTT
V gene: TRBV28; D gene: NA; clone size: NA; J gene: TRBJ2-7; CDR3 protein: CASSLLFGESYEQYF; CDR3 DNA: TGTGCCAGCAGTTTGCTGTTCGGGGAATCCTACGAGCAGTACTTC
V gene: TRBV2; D gene: NA; clone size: few; J gene: TRBJ2-1; CDR3 protein: CASSENRSGRGQFF; CDR3 DNA: TGTGCCAGCAGTGAAAATAGGAGCGGACGCGGCCAGTTCTTC
V gene: TRBV6-2/TRBV6-3; D gene: NA; clone size: few; J gene: TRBJ2-7; CDR3 protein: CASRRDSAYEQYF; CDR3 DNA: TGTGCCAGCCGCCGGGACTCCGCCTACGAGCAGTACTTC
V gene: TRBV9; D gene: TRBD2; clone size: NA; J gene: TRBJ2-4; CDR3 protein: CASSPRTSGGGKNIQYF; CDR3 DNA: TGTGCCAGCAGCCCCCGGACTAGCGGGGGGGGGAAAAACATTCAGTACTTC
V gene: TRBV7-8; D gene: TRBD1; clone size: NA; J gene: TRBJ1-3; CDR3 protein: CASSLTGGGNTIYF; CDR3 DNA: TGTGCCAGCAGCCTTACAGGGGGAGGAAACACCATATATTTT
V gene: TRBV3-1/TRBV3-2; D gene: TRBD1; clone size: NA; J gene: TRBJ2-7; CDR3 protein: CASSPQGANSYEQYF; CDR3 DNA: TGTGCCAGCAGCCCTCAGGGGGCTAACTCCTACGAGCAGTACTTC
V gene: TRBV7-6; D gene: TRBD1; clone size: NA; J gene: TRBJ2-7; CDR3 protein: CASSFLQGASDEQYF; CDR3 DNA: TGTGCCAGCAGCTTTTTACAGGGGGCTTCGGACGAGCAGTACTTC
V gene: TRBV6-5; D gene: TRBD1; clone size: NA; J gene: TRBJ1-2; CDR3 protein: CASSYSSFGRGNGYTF; CDR3 DNA: TGTGCCAGCAGTTACTCTTCCTTTGGCAGGGGGAATGGCTACACCTTC
V gene: TRBV6-6; D gene: NA; clone size: NA; J gene: TRBJ1-5; CDR3 protein: CASSTAGAQPQHF; CDR3 DNA: TGTGCCAGCAGTACGGCGGGGGCCCAGCCCCAGCATTTT
V gene: TRBV5-4; D gene: TRBD1; clone size: NA; J gene: TRBJ1-3; CDR3 protein: CASSWQTGGSGNTIYF; CDR3 DNA: TGTGCCAGCAGCTGGCAGACAGGGGGCTCTGGAAACACCATATATTTT
V gene: TRBV6-2/TRBV6-3; D gene: TRBD1; clone size: NA; J gene: TRBJ2-1; CDR3 protein: CASSPVGTGGNNEQFF; CDR3 DNA: TGTGCCAGCAGCCCTGTCGGGACAGGGGGAAACAATGAGCAGTTCTTC
V gene: TRBV7-2; D gene: TRBD1; clone size: NA; J gene: TRBJ2-2; CDR3 protein: CASSVQGAGELFF; CDR3 DNA: TGTGCCAGCAGCGTCCAGGGGGCCGGGGAGCTGTTTTTT
V gene: TRBV14; D gene: NA; clone size: NA; J gene: TRBJ2-6; CDR3 protein: CASSQATTSGANVLTF; CDR3 DNA: TGTGCCAGCAGCCAAGCGACGACATCTGGGGCCAACGTCCTGACTTTC
V gene: TRBV7-2; D gene: NA; clone size: NA; J gene: TRBJ2-3; CDR3 protein: CASSLFGGTDTQYF; CDR3 DNA: TGTGCCAGCAGCTTGTTCGGTGGCACAGATACGCAGTATTTT
V gene: TRBV7-2; D gene: NA; clone size: NA; J gene: TRBJ1-2; CDR3 protein: CASSFGGGRRYTF; CDR3 DNA: TGTGCCAGCAGCTTCGGGGGGGGTAGGCGCTACACCTTC
V gene: TRBV18; D gene: NA; clone size: NA; J gene: TRBJ2-1; CDR3 protein: CASSPPSENEQFF; CDR3 DNA: TGTGCCAGCTCACCGCCTAGCGAAAATGAGCAGTTCTTC
V gene: TRBV6-5; D gene: TRBD1; clone size: NA; J gene: TRBJ2-3; CDR3 protein: CASRQGAGTDTQYF; CDR3 DNA: TGTGCCAGCAGACAGGGGGCTGGCACAGATACGCAGTATTTT
V gene: TRBV19; D gene: NA; clone size: NA; J gene: TRBJ2-2; CDR3 protein: CASSSQGHTGELFF; CDR3 DNA: TGTGCCAGTAGTTCACAGGGTCACACCGGGGAGCTGTTTTTT
V gene: TRBV7-9; D gene: NA; clone size: NA; J gene: TRBJ2-2; CDR3 protein: CASIVSGTPNTGELFF; CDR3 DNA: TGTGCCAGCATCGTCTCCGGGACTCCGAACACCGGGGAGCTGTTTTTT
V gene: TRBV19; D gene: TRBD1; clone size: NA; J gene: TRBJ2-1; CDR3 protein: CASRPDRASYNEQFF; CDR3 DNA: TGTGCCAGTAGACCGGACAGGGCGTCCTACAATGAGCAGTTCTTC
V gene: TRBV6-2/TRBV6-3; D gene: NA; clone size: many; J gene: TRBJ2-1; CDR3 protein: CASSTGLRRNNEQFF; CDR3 DNA: TGTGCCAGCAGTACCGGACTGAGACGGAACAATGAGCAGTTCTTC
V gene: TRBV7-2; D gene: TRBD1; clone size: NA; J gene: TRBJ1-2; CDR3 protein: CASSLVIQGAGYTF; CDR3 DNA: TGTGCCAGCAGCTTAGTTATCCAGGGGGCTGGCTACACCTTC
V gene: TRBV9; D gene: TRBD1; clone size: many; J gene: TRBJ1-2; CDR3 protein: CASSGEGGRNYGYTF; CDR3 DNA: TGTGCCAGCAGCGGTGAAGGGGGCCGTAACTATGGCTACACCTTC
V gene: TRBV5-1; D gene: TRBD2; clone size: NA; J gene: TRBJ2-1; CDR3 protein: CASSLEIGEGNEQFF; CDR3 DNA: TGCGCCAGCAGCTTGGAAATAGGGGAGGGAAATGAGCAGTTCTTC
V gene: TRBV5-6; D gene: TRBD1; clone size: NA; J gene: TRBJ2-3; CDR3 protein: CASSLAARGRLDTQYF; CDR3 DNA: TGTGCCAGCAGCTTGGCCGCCAGGGGGCGTTTAGATACGCAGTATTTT
V gene: TRBV6-6; D gene: NA; clone size: NA; J gene: TRBJ1-1; CDR3 protein: CASSYGGMNTEAFF; CDR3 DNA: TGTGCCAGCAGTTACGGAGGTATGAACACTGAAGCTTTCTTT
V gene: TRBV19; D gene: TRBD1; clone size: NA; J gene: TRBJ1-2; CDR3 protein: CASSIRGLDYGYTF; CDR3 DNA: TGTGCCAGTAGTATTAGGGGGCTAGACTATGGCTACACCTTC
V gene: TRBV6-5; D gene: TRBD1; clone size: few; J gene: TRBJ1-2; CDR3 protein: CASSYGTGGGYTF; CDR3 DNA: TGTGCCAGCAGTTACGGGACAGGAGGTGGCTACACCTTC
V gene: TRBV4-3; D gene: NA; clone size: NA; J gene: TRBJ2-3; CDR3 protein: CASSRGAGSTDTQYF; CDR3 DNA: TGCGCCAGCAGCCGGGGAGCGGGTAGCACAGATACGCAGTATTTT